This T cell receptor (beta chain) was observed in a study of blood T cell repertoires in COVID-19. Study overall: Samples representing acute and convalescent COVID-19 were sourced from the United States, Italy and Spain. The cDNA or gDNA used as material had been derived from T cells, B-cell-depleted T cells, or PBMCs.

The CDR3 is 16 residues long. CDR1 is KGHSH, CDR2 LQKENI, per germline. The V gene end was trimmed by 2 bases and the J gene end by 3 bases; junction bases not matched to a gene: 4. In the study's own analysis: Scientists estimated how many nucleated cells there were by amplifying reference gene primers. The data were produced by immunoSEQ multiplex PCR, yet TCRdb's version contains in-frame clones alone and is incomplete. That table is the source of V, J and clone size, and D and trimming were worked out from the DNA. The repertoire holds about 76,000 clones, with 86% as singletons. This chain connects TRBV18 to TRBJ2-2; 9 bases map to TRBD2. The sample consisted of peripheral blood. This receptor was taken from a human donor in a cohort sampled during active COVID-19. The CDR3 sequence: CASSPVRGGDTGELFF. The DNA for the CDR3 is TGTGCCAGCTCACCAGTACGCGGGGGGGACACCGGGGAGCTGTTTTTT.